The 17 T cell receptor beta chains reported below all come from one sample, sequenced in a study of cytotoxic CD8 clonotypes in ibrutinib-treated CLL. The protocol was immunoSEQ multiplex PCR, while the TCRdb copy is restricted to in-frame clones and leaves out a portion. The sample yields roughly 300,000 clones, 65% to 85% seen once. The sample here was PBMCs, taken at disease progression, from a patient treated with ibrutinib. The receptors derive from a human donor with chronic lymphocytic leukemia.

The chain employs TRBV7-6 and TRBJ2-5, with a tentative D call TRBD2 (6 bases). In germline, CDR1 is SGHVS, CDR2 FNYEAQ. CDR3 length: 16 residues. Trimming took off 2 bases at V and 1 base at J, with 14 bases between the two ends. The CDR3 region has the DNA TGTGCCAGCAGCTTATCTTGGTTGGGGGGCCAAGAGACCCAGTACTTC. It is translated as CASSLSWLGGQETQYF.

The gene calls are TRBV11-2 and TRBJ2-3; 8 bases match TRBD2. This CDR3 comprises 15 residues. V shed 6 bases, J shed 3 bases, and the junction held 8 bases outside the gene matches. Germline values: CDR1 SGHAT, CDR2 FQNNGV. The CDR3 region is CASRPARGATDTQYF. In nucleotides, the CDR3 is TGTGCCAGCAGACCCGCGCGGGGGGCAACAGATACGCAGTATTTT. Together with reference TRBV11-2 and TRBJ2-3, the CDR3 gives the full variable domain: EAGVAQSPRYKIIEKRQSVAFWCNPISGHATLYWYQQILGQGPKLLIQFQNNGVVDDSQLPKDRFSAERLKGVDSTLKIQPAKLEDSAVYLCASRPARGATDTQYFGPGTRLTVL.

V gene TRBV6-5 combines with J gene TRBJ1-2; D gene unclear. The length of the CDR3 is 13 residues. With 2 bases removed from V and 2 bases from J, the gap between germline ends came to 6 bases. CDR1 is MNHEY, CDR2 SVGAGI, per germline. Written as DNA, the CDR3 is TGTGCCAGCAGTTACGATCCAAACTATGGCTACACCTTC. It encodes CASSYDPNYGYTF.

The rearrangement links TRBV2 to TRBJ1-2; 7 bases align to TRBD1. V trimming: 7 bases; J trimming: 3 bases; junction bases outside the gene matches: 11. Per the germline V gene, CDR1 is SNHLY and CDR2 is FYNNEI. This CDR3 has 15 amino acids. The CDR3 here is CASTGRGGGYYGYTF. In DNA form, the CDR3 reads TGTGCCAGCACCGGGAGAGGGGGCGGGTACTATGGCTACACCTTC. The full variable domain, with the rest looked up from reference TRBV2 and TRBJ1-2, is EPEVTQTPSHQVTQMGQEVILRCVPISNHLYFYWYRQILGQKVEFLVSFYNNEISEKSEIFDDQFSVERPDGSNFTLKIRSTKLEDSAMYFCASTGRGGGYYGYTFGSGTRLTVV.

The chain is built from TRBV5-1 and TRBJ1-2; D remains unclear. V gave up 5 bases and J gave up 4 bases, with 12 bases separating them. The CDR3 spans 13 residues. Germline loops: CDR1 SGHRS, CDR2 YFSETQ. The CDR3 protein is CASRVGEGYGYTF. The CDR3 DNA is TGCGCCAGCAGGGTCGGGGAAGGCTATGGCTACACCTTC. Drawing the rest from reference TRBV5-1 and TRBJ1-2, the complete variable domain is KAGVTQTPRYLIKTRGQQVTLSCSPISGHRSVSWYQQTPGQGLQFLFEYFSETQRNKGNFPGRFSGRQFSNSRSEMNVSTLELGDSALYLCASRVGEGYGYTFGSGTRLTVV.

The chain has TRBV2 and TRBJ1-1; no firm D call. The V end was cut by 4 bases, the J end by 8 bases, with 11 bases between. Germline V gives CDR1 SNHLY, CDR2 FYNNEI. CDR3 size: 12 residues. CDR3 protein: CASSVVGLEAFF. CDR3 coding DNA: TGTGCCAGCAGTGTCGTTGGGCTAGAAGCTTTCTTT.

The chain links TRBV2 to TRBJ1-4, with D perhaps matching TRBD1 (5 bases). V was trimmed by 8 bases and J by 0 bases, leaving 22 bases between them. CDR3 length: 18 amino acids. Looked up from germline, CDR1 is SNHLY and CDR2 is FYNNEI. The CDR3 coding sequence is TGTGCCAGCCAATGGGACGGGGGGTTTAGTGCAACTAATGAAAAACTGTTTTTT. As protein: CASQWDGGFSATNEKLFF. The whole variable domain, filled in from reference TRBV2 and TRBJ1-4, reads EPEVTQTPSHQVTQMGQEVILRCVPISNHLYFYWYRQILGQKVEFLVSFYNNEISEKSEIFDDQFSVERPDGSNFTLKIRSTKLEDSAMYFCASQWDGGFSATNEKLFFGSGTQLSVL.

V and J are TRBV18 and TRBJ2-5, with 10 bases identical to TRBD1. CDR1 KGHSH and CDR2 LQKENI come from the germline V gene. This CDR3 spans 15 amino acids. With 6 bases clipped from V and 5 bases from J, the junction kept 9 bases outside the gene matches. The DNA of the CDR3 is TGTGCCAGCTCGTCGGGACAGGGGAAGGAGGAGACCCAGTACTTC. Translating gives CASSSGQGKEETQYF.

The chain employs TRBV29-1 and TRBJ2-7, with 8 bases that match TRBD2. This CDR3 has 13 amino acids. Germline-derived CDR1 and CDR2 are SQVTM and ANQGSEA. J was trimmed by 5 bases and V by 5 bases; bases with no gene match: 8. The CDR3 DNA reads TGCAGCGTTAAGTGGACTAGCCGCAACGAGCAGTACTTC. Protein sequence: CSVKWTSRNEQYF.

This sequence joins TRBV4-1 and TRBJ2-7, with TRBD1 matching 10 bases. The CDR3 contains 16 residues. From germline, CDR1 is MGHRA and CDR2 YSYEKL. V lost 1 base to trimming and J lost 5 bases; unmatched junction nucleotides: 8. CDR3 amino acids: CASSQVGDRGFHEQYF. The CDR3 DNA reads TGCGCCAGCAGCCAAGTGGGGGACAGGGGATTCCACGAGCAGTACTTC.

The rearrangement uses TRBV19 and TRBJ2-5; 7 bases map to TRBD1. V lost 9 bases to trimming and J lost 2 bases; unmatched junction nucleotides: 9. In germline, CDR1 is LNHDA, CDR2 SQIVND (reference sequence). This CDR3 is built from 14 residues. The CDR3 coding sequence is TGTGCCAGGGCTAGACGGGACAGTCAAGAGACCCAGTACTTC. Amino acid sequence: CARARRDSQETQYF. Complete variable domain (other parts from reference TRBV19 and TRBJ2-5): DGGITQSPKYLFRKEGQNVTLSCEQNLNHDAMYWYRQDPGQGLRLIYYSQIVNDFQKGDIAEGYSVSREKKESFPLTVTSAQKNPTAFYLCARARRDSQETQYFGPGTRLLVL.

CDR3 loop: CASSETGGKQYF. The CDR3 DNA is TGTGCCAGCAGTGAGACTGGAGGGAAGCAGTATTTT. This chain joins TRBV6-4 and TRBJ2-3, with D perhaps matching TRBD2 (6 bases). Germline values: CDR1 MRHNA, CDR2 SNTAGT. Deletions cut 3 bases from V and 11 bases from J, with 12 bases between. CDR3 length equals 12 residues.

The chain joins TRBV19 to TRBJ2-7; maybe TRBD2 (5 bases). This CDR3 spans 13 amino acids. Germline values: CDR1 LNHDA, CDR2 SQIVND (reference sequence). V was clipped by 3 bases and J by 7 bases, with 13 bases between them. The chain's CDR3 is CASSMRAGWEQYF. The CDR3 nucleotides are TGTGCCAGTAGTATGAGGGCCGGATGGGAGCAGTACTTC.

The chain links TRBV7-3 to TRBJ2-1; D unresolved. The CDR3 length is 15 residues. Trimming removed 6 bases from V and 0 bases from J, with 12 bases in between. The germline V gene has CDR1 SGHTA and CDR2 FQGTGA. The CDR3, as DNA: TGTGCCAGCAGGTATCAACTAAGCTCCTACAATGAGCAGTTCTTC. This sequence encodes CASRYQLSSYNEQFF.

This chain uses TRBV5-5 with TRBJ2-2, with 8 nucleotides matching TRBD2. CDR3 length: 15 residues. CDR1 is SGHKS and CDR2 is YYEKEE in the germline V gene (reference sequence). Trimming cost V 5 bases and J 3 bases; bases outside gene matches: 6. CDR3 in amino acids: CASSTRTSHTGELFF. In DNA form, the CDR3 reads TGTGCCAGCAGTACAAGGACTAGCCACACCGGGGAGCTGTTTTTT.

The V call is TRBV5-4, the J call TRBJ2-7; D may correspond to TRBD1 or TRBD2 (6 bases each). Germline loops: CDR1 SGHNT, CDR2 YYREEE (reference sequence). This CDR3 spans 14 amino acids. V was shortened by 4 bases and J by 4 bases, with 15 bases between the two germline ends. CDR3 in amino acids: CASSPIRGAYEQYF. The CDR3 DNA follows: TGTGCCAGCAGCCCAATTAGGGGGGCTTACGAGCAGTACTTC.

J is TRBJ2-3 and V is TRBV29-1; TRBD2 is a possible D gene (6 bases). Trimming took 8 bases from V and 4 from J, leaving 10 bases between them. Germline V lookup: CDR1 SQVTM, CDR2 ANQGSEA. There are 11 residues in the CDR3. The CDR3 is CSMTRADTQYF. DNA for the CDR3: TGCAGCATGACTAGAGCAGATACGCAGTATTTT.